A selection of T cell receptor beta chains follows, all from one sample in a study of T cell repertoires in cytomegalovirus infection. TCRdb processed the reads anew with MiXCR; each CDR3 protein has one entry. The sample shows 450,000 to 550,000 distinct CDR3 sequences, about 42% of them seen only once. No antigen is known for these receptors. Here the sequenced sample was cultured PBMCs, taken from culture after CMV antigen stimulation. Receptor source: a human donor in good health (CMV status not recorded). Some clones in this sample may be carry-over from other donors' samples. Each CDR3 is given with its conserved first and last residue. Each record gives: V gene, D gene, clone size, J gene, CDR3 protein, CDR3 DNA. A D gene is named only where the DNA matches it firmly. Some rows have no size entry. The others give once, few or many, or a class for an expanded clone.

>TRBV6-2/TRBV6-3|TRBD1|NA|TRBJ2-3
CASSYPGQGAKDTQYF
TGTGCCAGCAGTTACCCCGGACAGGGGGCTAAAGATACGCAGTATTTT
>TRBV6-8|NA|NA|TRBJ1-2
CASAYGGQGYGYTF
TGTGCCAGCGCATACGGGGGGCAGGGCTATGGCTACACCTTC
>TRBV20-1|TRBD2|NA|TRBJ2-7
CSVPGREIYEQYF
TGCAGTGTCCCAGGGAGGGAGATCTACGAGCAGTACTTC
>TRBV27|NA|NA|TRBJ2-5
CASRSLATGFSQETQYF
TGTGCCAGCAGATCTCTCGCAACAGGGTTCTCTCAGGAGACCCAGTACTTC
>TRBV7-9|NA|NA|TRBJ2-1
CASSPKRKDHNEQFF
TGTGCCAGCAGCCCTAAGCGGAAGGACCACAATGAGCAGTTCTTC
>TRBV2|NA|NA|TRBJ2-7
CASCATGFYYEQYF
TGTGCCAGCTGCGCGACGGGCTTCTACTACGAGCAGTACTTC
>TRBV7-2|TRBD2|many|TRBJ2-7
CASSPSGNSGYEQYF
TGTGCCAGCAGCCCGAGCGGGAACAGCGGCTACGAGCAGTACTTC
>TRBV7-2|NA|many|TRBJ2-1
CASSLDSSYNEQFF
TGTGCCAGCAGCTTAGATAGCTCCTACAATGAGCAGTTCTTC
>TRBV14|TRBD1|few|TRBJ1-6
CASSQWGAGGESPLHF
TGTGCCAGCAGCCAATGGGGCGCAGGGGGCGAATCACCCCTCCACTTT
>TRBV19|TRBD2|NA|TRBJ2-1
CASSIGGAAVLAGGHRDEQFF
TGTGCCAGTAGTATAGGTGGGGCGGCCGTACTAGCGGGGGGGCACAGAGATGAGCAGTTCTTC
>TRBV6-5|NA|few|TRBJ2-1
CARVGTAAYNEQFF
TGTGCCAGAGTCGGGACTGCAGCCTACAATGAGCAGTTCTTC
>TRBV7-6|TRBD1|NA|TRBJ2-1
CASSQTTGQGAWNEQFF
TGTGCCAGCAGCCAAACCACGGGACAGGGAGCTTGGAATGAGCAGTTCTTC
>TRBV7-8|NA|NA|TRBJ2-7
CASRRRGQSYEQYF
TGTGCCAGCCGACGGCGAGGACAAAGCTACGAGCAGTACTTC
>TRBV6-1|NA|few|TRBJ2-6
CASRKGGSGANVLTF
TGTGCCAGCAGGAAAGGGGGTTCTGGGGCCAACGTCCTGACTTTC
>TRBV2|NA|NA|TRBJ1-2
CARSTGEEGYTF
TGTGCCAGGTCGACAGGAGAGGAGGGCTACACCTTC
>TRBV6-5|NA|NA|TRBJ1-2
CASRGDSNYGYTF
TGTGCCAGCAGGGGAGACAGTAACTATGGCTACACCTTC
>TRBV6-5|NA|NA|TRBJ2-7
CASSLTDSGAHEQYF
TGTGCCAGCAGTCTGACTGACTCGGGAGCCCACGAGCAGTACTTC
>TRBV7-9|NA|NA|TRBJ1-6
CASSPTRAGLSSLHF
TGTGCCAGCAGTCCCACCCGCGCGGGGCTTTCGTCCCTCCACTTT
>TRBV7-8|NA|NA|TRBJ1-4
CASSANRFINEKLFF
TGTGCCAGCAGCGCCAACAGGTTTATAAATGAAAAACTGTTTTTT
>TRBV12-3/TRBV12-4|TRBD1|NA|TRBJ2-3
CASRDRGLETDTQYF
TGTGCCAGCCGGGACAGGGGGCTTGAGACAGATACGCAGTATTTT
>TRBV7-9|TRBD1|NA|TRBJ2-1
CASSPDRQRDEQFF
TGTGCCAGCAGCCCGGACAGGCAGAGGGATGAGCAGTTCTTC
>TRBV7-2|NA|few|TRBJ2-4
CASSLESLSLAKNIQYF
TGTGCCAGCAGCTTAGAGAGCTTATCACTAGCCAAAAACATTCAGTACTTC